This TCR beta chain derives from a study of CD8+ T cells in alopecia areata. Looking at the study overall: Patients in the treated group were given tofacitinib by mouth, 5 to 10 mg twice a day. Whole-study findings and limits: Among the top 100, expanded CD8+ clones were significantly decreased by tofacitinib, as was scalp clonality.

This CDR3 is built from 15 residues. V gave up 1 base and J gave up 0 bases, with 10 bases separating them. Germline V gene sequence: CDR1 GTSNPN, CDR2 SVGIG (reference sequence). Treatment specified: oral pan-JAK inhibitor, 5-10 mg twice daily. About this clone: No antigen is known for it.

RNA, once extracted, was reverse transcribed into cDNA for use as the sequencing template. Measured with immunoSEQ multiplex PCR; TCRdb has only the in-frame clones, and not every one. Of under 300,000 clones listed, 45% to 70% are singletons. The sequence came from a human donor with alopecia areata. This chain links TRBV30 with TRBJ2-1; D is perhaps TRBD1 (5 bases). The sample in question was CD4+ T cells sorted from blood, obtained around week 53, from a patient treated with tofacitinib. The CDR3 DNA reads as TGTGCCTGGAGTGAGGGGCCACCCTCCTACAATGAGCAGTTCTTC. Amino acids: CAWSEGPPSYNEQFF. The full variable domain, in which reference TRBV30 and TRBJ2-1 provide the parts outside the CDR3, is SQTIHQWPATLVQPVGSPLSLECTVEGTSNPNLYWYRQAAGRGLQLLFYSVGIGQISSEVPQNLSASRPQDRQFILSSKKLLLSDSGFYLCAWSEGPPSYNEQFFGPGTRLTVL.